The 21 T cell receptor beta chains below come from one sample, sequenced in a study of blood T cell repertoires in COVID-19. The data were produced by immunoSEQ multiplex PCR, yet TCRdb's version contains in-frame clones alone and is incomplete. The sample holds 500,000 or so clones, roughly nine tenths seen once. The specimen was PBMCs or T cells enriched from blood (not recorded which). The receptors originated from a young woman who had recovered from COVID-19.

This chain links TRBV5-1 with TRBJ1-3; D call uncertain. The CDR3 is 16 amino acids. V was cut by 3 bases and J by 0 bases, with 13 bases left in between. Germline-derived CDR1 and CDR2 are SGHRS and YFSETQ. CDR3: CASSSPAGSSGNTIYF. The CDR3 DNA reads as TGCGCCAGCAGCTCCCCGGCGGGGAGCTCTGGAAACACCATATATTTT.

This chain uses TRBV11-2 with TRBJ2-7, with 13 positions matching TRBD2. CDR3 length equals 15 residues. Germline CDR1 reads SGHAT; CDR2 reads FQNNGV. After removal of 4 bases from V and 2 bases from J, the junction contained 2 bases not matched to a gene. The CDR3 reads CASSSTSGGTYEQYF. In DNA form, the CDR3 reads TGTGCCAGCAGCTCGACTAGCGGGGGGACCTACGAGCAGTACTTC.

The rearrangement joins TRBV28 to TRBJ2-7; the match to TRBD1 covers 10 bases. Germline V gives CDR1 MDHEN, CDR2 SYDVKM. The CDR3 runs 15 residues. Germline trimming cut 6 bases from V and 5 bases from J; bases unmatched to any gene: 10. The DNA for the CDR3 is TGTGCCAGCAGCCCAGACCGGGACAGGGGCCACGAGCAGTACTTC. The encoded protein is CASSPDRDRGHEQYF.

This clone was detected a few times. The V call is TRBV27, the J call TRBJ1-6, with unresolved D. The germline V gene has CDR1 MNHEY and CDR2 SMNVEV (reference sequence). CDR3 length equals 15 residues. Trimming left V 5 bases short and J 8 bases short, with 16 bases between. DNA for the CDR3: TGTGCCAGCAGTGTGAGGGCGGTAGAGGATTCACCCCTCCACTTT. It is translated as CASSVRAVEDSPLHF.

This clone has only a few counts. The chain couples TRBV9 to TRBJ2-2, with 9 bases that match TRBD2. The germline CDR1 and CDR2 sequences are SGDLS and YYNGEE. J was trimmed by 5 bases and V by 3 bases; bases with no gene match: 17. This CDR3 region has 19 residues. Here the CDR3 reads CASSASPGRGGGNTGELFF. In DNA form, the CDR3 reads TGTGCCAGCAGCGCCTCCCCTGGACGCGGGGGGGGGAATACCGGGGAGCTGTTTTTT. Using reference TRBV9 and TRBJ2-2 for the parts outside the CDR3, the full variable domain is DSGVTQTPKHLITATGQRVTLRCSPRSGDLSVYWYQQSLDQGLQFLIQYYNGEERAKGNILERFSAQQFPDLHSELNLSSLELGDSALYFCASSASPGRGGGNTGELFFGEGSRLTVL.

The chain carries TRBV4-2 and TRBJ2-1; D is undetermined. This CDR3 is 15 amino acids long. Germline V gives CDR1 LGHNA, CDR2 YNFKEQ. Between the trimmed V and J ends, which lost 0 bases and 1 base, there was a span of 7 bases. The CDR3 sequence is CASSQEIVSYNEQFF. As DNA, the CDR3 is TGTGCCAGCAGCCAAGAAATTGTATCCTACAATGAGCAGTTCTTC.

CDR3 DNA: TGTGCCAGCAGACCCGGACAGGGGGCGGCTTCCTCTAGCACAGATACGCAGTATTTT. This encodes CASRPGQGAASSSTDTQYF. The rearrangement uses TRBV2 and TRBJ2-3; TRBD1 matches 11 bases. Looked up from germline, CDR1 is SNHLY and CDR2 is FYNNEI. The CDR3 consists of 19 residues. V lost 6 bases to trimming and J lost 0 bases; unmatched junction nucleotides: 14.

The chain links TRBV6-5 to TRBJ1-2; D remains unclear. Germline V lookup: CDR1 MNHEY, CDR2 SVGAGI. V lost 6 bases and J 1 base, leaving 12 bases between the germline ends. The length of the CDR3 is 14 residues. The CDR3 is CASRGAFGNYGYTF. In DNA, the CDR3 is TGTGCCAGCAGGGGAGCTTTCGGTAACTATGGCTACACCTTC.

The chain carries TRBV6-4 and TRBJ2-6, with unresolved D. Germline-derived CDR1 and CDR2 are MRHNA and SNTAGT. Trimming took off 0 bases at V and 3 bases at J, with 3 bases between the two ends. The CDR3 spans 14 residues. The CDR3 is CASSDSNGANVLTF. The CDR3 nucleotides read TGTGCCAGCAGTGACTCTAATGGGGCCAACGTCCTGACTTTC.

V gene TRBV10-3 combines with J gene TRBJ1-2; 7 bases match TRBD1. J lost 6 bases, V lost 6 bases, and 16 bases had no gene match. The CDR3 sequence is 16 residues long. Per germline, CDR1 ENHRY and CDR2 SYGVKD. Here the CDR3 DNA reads TGTGCCATCAGGTCAGACAGGGCCGATTCGATGGATGGCTACACCTTC. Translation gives CAIRSDRADSMDGYTF.

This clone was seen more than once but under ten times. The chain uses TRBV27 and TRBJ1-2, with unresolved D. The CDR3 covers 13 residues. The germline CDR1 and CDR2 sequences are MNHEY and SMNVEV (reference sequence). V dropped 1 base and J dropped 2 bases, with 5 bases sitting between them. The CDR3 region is CASSLYSNYGYTF. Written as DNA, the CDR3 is TGTGCCAGCAGTTTATATTCAAACTATGGCTACACCTTC.

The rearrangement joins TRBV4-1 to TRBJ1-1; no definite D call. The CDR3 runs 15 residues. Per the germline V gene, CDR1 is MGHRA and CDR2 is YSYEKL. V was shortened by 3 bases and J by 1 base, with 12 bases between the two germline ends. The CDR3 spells CASSQGGIRNTEAFF. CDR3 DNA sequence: TGCGCCAGCAGCCAGGGAGGGATAAGGAACACTGAAGCTTTCTTT.

The chain's CDR3 is CASSYPIQSPTWSNTGELFF. CDR3 nucleotides: TGTGCCAGCAGTTACCCTATACAGAGCCCAACGTGGTCTAACACCGGGGAGCTGTTTTTT. V usage is TRBV6-2 or TRBV6-3 and J usage is TRBJ2-2; D is unclear. Germline assignment: CDR1 MNHEY and CDR2 SVGEGT. The CDR3 length is 20 residues. V was cut by 2 bases and J by 2 bases, with 24 bases left in between.

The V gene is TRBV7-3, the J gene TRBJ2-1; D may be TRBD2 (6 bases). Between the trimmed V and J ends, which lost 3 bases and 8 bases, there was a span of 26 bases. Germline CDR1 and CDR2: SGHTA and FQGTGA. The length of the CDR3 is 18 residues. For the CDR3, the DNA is TGTGCCAGCAGCTTTGTTGGAGGGGCAGGGTCCAAGGTACATGAGCAGTTCTTC. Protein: CASSFVGGAGSKVHEQFF. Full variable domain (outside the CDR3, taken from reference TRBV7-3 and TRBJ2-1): GAGVSQTPSNKVTEKGKYVELRCDPISGHTALYWYRQSLGQGPEFLIYFQGTGAADDSGLPNDRFFAVRPEGSVSTLKIQRTERGDSAVYLCASSFVGGAGSKVHEQFFGPGTRLTVL.

The CDR3 sequence: CASSRSGGDSETQYF. CDR3 sequence (DNA): TGTGCCAGCAGCCGTAGCGGGGGGGATTCGGAGACCCAGTACTTC. This chain uses TRBV7-6 with TRBJ2-5; 11 bases map to TRBD2. Trimming took 5 bases from V and 5 from J; bases not matched to a gene: 7. Germline-derived CDR1 and CDR2 are SGHVS and FNYEAQ. The CDR3 is 15 amino acids.

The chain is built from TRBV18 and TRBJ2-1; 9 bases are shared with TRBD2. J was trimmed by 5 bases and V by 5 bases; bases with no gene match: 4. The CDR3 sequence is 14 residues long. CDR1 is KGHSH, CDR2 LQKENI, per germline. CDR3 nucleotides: TGTGCCAGCTCAAGAGCGGGGGGTAACAATGAGCAGTTCTTC. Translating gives CASSRAGGNNEQFF.

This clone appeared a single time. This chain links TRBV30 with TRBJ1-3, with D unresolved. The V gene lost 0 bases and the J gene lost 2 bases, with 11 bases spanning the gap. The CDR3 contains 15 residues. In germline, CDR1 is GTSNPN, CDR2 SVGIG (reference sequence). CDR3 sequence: CAWSVGGSAGNTIYF. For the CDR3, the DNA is TGTGCCTGGAGTGTGGGAGGGAGCGCTGGAAACACCATATATTTT.

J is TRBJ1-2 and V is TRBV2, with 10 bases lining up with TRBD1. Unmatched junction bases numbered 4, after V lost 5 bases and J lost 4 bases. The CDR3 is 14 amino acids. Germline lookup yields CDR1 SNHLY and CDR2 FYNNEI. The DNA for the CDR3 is TGTGCCAGCAGTTCGGGACAGGGGATCTATGGCTACACCTTC. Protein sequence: CASSSGQGIYGYTF.

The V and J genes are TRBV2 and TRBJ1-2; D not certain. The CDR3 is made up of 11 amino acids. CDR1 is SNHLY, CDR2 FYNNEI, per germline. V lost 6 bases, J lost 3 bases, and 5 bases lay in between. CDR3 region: CASRQDYGYTF. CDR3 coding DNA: TGTGCCAGCAGACAAGACTATGGCTACACCTTC.

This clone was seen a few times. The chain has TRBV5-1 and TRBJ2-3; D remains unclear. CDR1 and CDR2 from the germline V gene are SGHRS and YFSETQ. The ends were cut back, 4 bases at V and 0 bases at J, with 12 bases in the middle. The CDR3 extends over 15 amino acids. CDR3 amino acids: CASSPGLQSTDTQYF. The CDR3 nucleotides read TGCGCCAGCAGCCCGGGTCTCCAAAGCACAGATACGCAGTATTTT. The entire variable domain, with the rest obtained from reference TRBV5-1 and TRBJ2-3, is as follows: KAGVTQTPRYLIKTRGQQVTLSCSPISGHRSVSWYQQTPGQGLQFLFEYFSETQRNKGNFPGRFSGRQFSNSRSEMNVSTLELGDSALYLCASSPGLQSTDTQYFGPGTRLTVL.

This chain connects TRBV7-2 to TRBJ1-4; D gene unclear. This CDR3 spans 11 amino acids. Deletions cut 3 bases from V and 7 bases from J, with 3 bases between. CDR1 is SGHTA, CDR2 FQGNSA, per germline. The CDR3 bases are TGTGCCAGCAGCTTCGGTGAAAAACTGTTTTTT. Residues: CASSFGEKLFF. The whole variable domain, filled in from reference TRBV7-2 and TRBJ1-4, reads GAGVSQSPSNKVTEKGKDVELRCDPISGHTALYWYRQSLGQGLEFLIYFQGNSAPDKSGLPSDRFSAERTGGSVSTLTIQRTQQEDSAVYLCASSFGEKLFFGSGTQLSVL.